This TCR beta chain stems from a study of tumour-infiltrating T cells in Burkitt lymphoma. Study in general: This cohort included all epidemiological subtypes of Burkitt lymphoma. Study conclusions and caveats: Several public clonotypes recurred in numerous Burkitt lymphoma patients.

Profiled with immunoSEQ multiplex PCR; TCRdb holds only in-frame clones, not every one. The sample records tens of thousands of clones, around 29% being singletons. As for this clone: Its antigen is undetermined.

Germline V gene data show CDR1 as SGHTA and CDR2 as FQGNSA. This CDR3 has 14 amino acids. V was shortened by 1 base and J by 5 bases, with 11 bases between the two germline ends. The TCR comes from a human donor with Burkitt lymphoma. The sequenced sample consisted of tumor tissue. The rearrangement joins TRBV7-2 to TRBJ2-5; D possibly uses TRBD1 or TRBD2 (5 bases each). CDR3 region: CASSLEAWGETQYF. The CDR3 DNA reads TGTGCCAGCAGCTTAGAGGCTTGGGGGGAGACCCAGTACTTC.